Following are 11 T cell receptor beta chains from one sample sequenced in a study of neurological immune-mediated disorders. TCRdb itself ran the 5' RACE reads through MiXCR, one entry per CDR3 protein. The table has over 11,000 distinct CDR3 sequences, 6.5% to 8% seen once. What was sequenced was CD8+ T cells from blood. Every receptor here comes from a woman aged 35 to 49 in good health.

This clonotype was seen repeatedly, ten times or more. This rearrangement joins TRBV28 to TRBJ2-3, with 10 bases fitting TRBD2. Germline V gene lookup returns CDR1 MDHEN and CDR2 SYDVKM. CDR3 length: 14 amino acids. The ends lost 8 bases at V and 6 bases at J; junction bases unmatched: 8. The CDR3 nucleotides are TGTGCCAGCGGAACGTTTAGCGGGAGGGATACGCAGTATTTT. It encodes CASGTFSGRDTQYF.

This clonotype has a count of ten or more. The rearrangement uses TRBV5-1 and TRBJ1-1; 10 bases align to TRBD1. This CDR3 has 13 amino acids. The trim removed 4 bases at V and 5 bases at J, leaving 2 bases unmatched. Germline V gene data show CDR1 as SGHRS and CDR2 as YFSETQ. CDR3 in DNA: TGCGCCAGCAGCCAGGACAGGGGGACTGAAGCTTTCTTT. This sequence encodes CASSQDRGTEAFF.

This clonotype came up many times. The chain carries TRBV5-1 and TRBJ2-7; TRBD1 matches at 10 bases. CDR1 and CDR2 (germline): SGHRS, YFSETQ. Losses at the gene ends were 2 bases for V and 6 bases for J; bases not matched to a gene: 8. The CDR3 spans 15 residues. The CDR3 nucleotides are TGCGCCAGCAGCTTACCGCCGGGACAGGGGAGCGAGCAGTACTTC. Translated: CASSLPPGQGSEQYF. Full variable domain (remainder filled in from reference TRBV5-1 and TRBJ2-7): KAGVTQTPRYLIKTRGQQVTLSCSPISGHRSVSWYQQTPGQGLQFLFEYFSETQRNKGNFPGRFSGRQFSNSRSEMNVSTLELGDSALYLCASSLPPGQGSEQYFGPGTRLTVT.

At least ten counts were recorded for this clonotype. This chain uses TRBV20-1 with TRBJ2-7, with TRBD1 matching 9 bases. After removal of 5 bases from V and 3 bases from J, the junction contained 14 bases not matched to a gene. Germline V gives CDR1 DFQATT, CDR2 SNEGSKA (reference sequence). The CDR3 extends over 16 amino acids. CDR3 protein: CSASPSPGQGVYEQYF. The CDR3 nucleotides are TGCAGTGCTTCCCCAAGCCCGGGACAGGGTGTCTACGAGCAGTACTTC.

Many counts were recorded for this clonotype. The V and J genes are TRBV5-1 and TRBJ2-7; 8 positions agree with TRBD1. Germline values: CDR1 SGHRS, CDR2 YFSETQ. CDR3 length equals 14 residues. V was clipped by 4 bases and J by 5 bases; unmatched bases: 8. The CDR3 here is CASSPPDRVDEQYF. CDR3 in DNA: TGCGCCAGCAGCCCCCCGGACAGGGTAGACGAGCAGTACTTC.

The table lists this clonotype with many counts. The chain is built from TRBV28 and TRBJ2-1; no clear D. Trimming stripped 2 bases from V and 7 bases from J, with 12 bases between. The CDR3 runs 14 residues. Germline V lookup: CDR1 MDHEN, CDR2 SYDVKM. The CDR3 coding sequence is TGTGCCAGCAGTTTAATCAGCCCTCTAAATGAGCAGTTCTTC. Encoded protein: CASSLISPLNEQFF.

In its sample, this clonotype was seen many times. The rearrangement joins TRBV29-1 to TRBJ2-1; D perhaps matches TRBD1 (6 bases). From germline, CDR1 is SQVTM and CDR2 ANQGSEA. The CDR3 contains 13 residues. Trimming left V 7 bases short and J 9 bases short, with 19 bases between. CDR3 residues: CSGVQGSRREQFF. The CDR3 nucleotides read TGCAGCGGTGTACAGGGTTCCCGTCGTGAGCAGTTCTTC.

This clonotype was observed at least ten times. This chain uses TRBV20-1 with TRBJ1-1, with unresolved D. Trimming took 6 bases from V and 7 from J, leaving 9 bases between them. CDR1 and CDR2 (germline): DFQATT, SNEGSKA (reference sequence). The CDR3 consists of 10 residues. The CDR3 loop is CSASESEAFF. In DNA, the CDR3 is TGCAGTGCCTCAGAAAGTGAAGCTTTCTTT.

There are many counts of this clonotype. The J gene is TRBJ2-7, the V gene TRBV5-5; the D is unclear. The CDR3 is 13 residues long. The V gene lost 4 bases and the J gene lost 7 bases, with 15 bases spanning the gap. Germline CDR1 SGHKS, CDR2 YYEKEE (reference sequence). The CDR3 coding sequence is TGTGCCAGCAGCGGCTACCAGGTCTTGGAGCAGTACTTC. Its translation: CASSGYQVLEQYF.

This clonotype was observed many times. V gene TRBV10-2 combines with J gene TRBJ1-1; 7 bases fit TRBD1. Germline V gives CDR1 WSHSY, CDR2 SAAADI. This CDR3 spans 13 amino acids. V was pared by 8 bases and J by 8 bases, with 11 bases of the junction left unmatched. CDR3 sequence: CASRHGGTAEAFF. The CDR3 DNA reads TGCGCCAGCCGCCATGGGGGGACAGCAGAAGCTTTCTTT.

The table lists this clonotype with many counts. The rearrangement uses TRBV5-6 and TRBJ2-1; perhaps TRBD1 as D (5 bases). The CDR3 runs 13 residues. CDR1 is SGHDT and CDR2 is YYEEEE in the germline V gene. V gave up 0 bases and J gave up 7 bases, with 8 bases separating them. CDR3 bases: TGTGCCAGCAGCTTGGGCAGGGTAAATGAGCAGTTCTTC. It is translated as CASSLGRVNEQFF.